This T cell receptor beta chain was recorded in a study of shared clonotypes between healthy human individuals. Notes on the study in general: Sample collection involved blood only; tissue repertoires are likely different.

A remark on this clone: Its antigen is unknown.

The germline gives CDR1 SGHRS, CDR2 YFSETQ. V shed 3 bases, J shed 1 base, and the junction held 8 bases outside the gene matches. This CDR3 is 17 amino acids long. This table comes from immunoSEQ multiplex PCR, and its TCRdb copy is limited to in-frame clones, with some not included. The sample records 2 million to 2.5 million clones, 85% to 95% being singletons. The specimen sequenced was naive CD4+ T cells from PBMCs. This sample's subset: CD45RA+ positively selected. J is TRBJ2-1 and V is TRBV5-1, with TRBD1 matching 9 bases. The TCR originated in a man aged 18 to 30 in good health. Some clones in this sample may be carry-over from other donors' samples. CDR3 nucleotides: TGCGCCAGCAGCTCCGGGACAGGGCGAAGTTCCTACAATGAGCAGTTCTTC. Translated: CASSSGTGRSSYNEQFF.